Presented here are 8 T cell receptor beta chains from one specimen sequenced in a study of blood T cell repertoires in COVID-19. The method was immunoSEQ multiplex PCR; TCRdb's version includes in-frame clones alone and lacks a portion of them. The sample shows some 110,000 clones, roughly 80% of them seen only once. Sequences were obtained from peripheral blood. These receptors were obtained from a middle-aged man with acute or convalescent COVID-19.

This chain connects TRBV25-1 to TRBJ2-3; TRBD2 matches at 7 bases. Germline V gene sequence: CDR1 MGHDK, CDR2 SYGVNS. With 1 base clipped from V and 9 bases from J, the junction kept 10 bases outside the gene matches. This CDR3 spans 15 amino acids. The CDR3 loop is CASSESVFYGGTQYF. CDR3 sequence (DNA): TGTGCCAGCAGTGAATCTGTTTTCTACGGGGGGACGCAGTATTTT.

This clone showed up just a few times. The rearrangement links TRBV24-1 to TRBJ2-1; TRBD2 agrees at 9 bases. The CDR3 totals 17 residues. The germline gives CDR1 KGHDR, CDR2 SFDVKD. V gave up 4 bases and J gave up 2 bases; unmatched junction bases: 8. The CDR3 sequence is CATSDQSGGPPYNEQFF. The CDR3 DNA reads TGTGCCACCAGTGACCAGAGCGGGGGGCCCCCCTACAATGAGCAGTTCTTC.

The chain couples TRBV18 to TRBJ2-3; 7 bases align to TRBD2. The trim removed 3 bases at V and 1 base at J, leaving 10 bases unmatched. Germline-derived CDR1 and CDR2 are KGHSH and LQKENI. The CDR3 is 17 amino acids. The DNA for the CDR3 is TGTGCCAGCTCACCTCGTACGGGGGGAGTCGGCACAGATACGCAGTATTTT. Its translation: CASSPRTGGVGTDTQYF.

Written as DNA, the CDR3 is TGTGCCAGCAGCCAAGAAGGAGCGGGAGAGGGCATTCAGTACTTC. This gives the protein CASSQEGAGEGIQYF. The rearrangement uses TRBV4-2 and TRBJ2-4, with 8 bases that match TRBD2. The germline V gene has CDR1 LGHNA and CDR2 YNFKEQ. V lost 0 bases to trimming and J lost 9 bases; unmatched junction nucleotides: 7. This CDR3 comprises 15 residues.

The V call is TRBV27, the J call TRBJ2-7; 13 positions match TRBD2. Germline assignment: CDR1 MNHEY and CDR2 SMNVEV (reference sequence). The CDR3 runs 18 residues. V was clipped by 6 bases and J by 0 bases; unmatched bases: 11. CDR3 nucleotides: TGTGCCAGCAGGGGGTATGGGACTAGCGGGGACCTCTCCTACGAGCAGTACTTC. Residues: CASRGYGTSGDLSYEQYF.

J is TRBJ1-2 and V is TRBV11-2, with 10 bases that match TRBD1. Trimming removed 6 bases from V and 7 bases from J; junction bases left unmatched: 11. Germline CDR1 is SGHAT and CDR2 is FQNNGV. This CDR3 comprises 15 residues. In DNA form, the CDR3 reads TGTGCCAGCAGTTCTAGACAGGGGGCTACGAGTGGCTACACCTTC. This sequence encodes CASSSRQGATSGYTF.

The chain combines TRBV25-1 with TRBJ2-7, with unresolved D. Germline assignment: CDR1 MGHDK and CDR2 SYGVNS. The CDR3 loop spans 13 amino acids. The V gene lost 5 bases and the J gene lost 0 bases, with 8 bases spanning the gap. The CDR3 DNA reads as TGTGCCAGCAGTTCCTGGAGCTCCTACGAGCAGTACTTC. This sequence encodes CASSSWSSYEQYF.

The chain combines TRBV2 with TRBJ2-5, with D unclear. The V end lost 4 bases, the J end lost 3 bases, and 6 bases lay between the germline ends. Germline assignment: CDR1 SNHLY and CDR2 FYNNEI. CDR3 length equals 12 residues. The CDR3 region has the DNA TGTGCCAGCAGTGGTTCAAAAGAGACCCAGTACTTC. Its protein is CASSGSKETQYF.